The clone carrying this TCR beta chain is labeled as medium-sized (0.01 to 0.1%). Time point meaning: pre-sensitization, week 0. The treatment denotes: therapeutic diphenylcyclopropenone sensitization with weekly scalp DPC. Germline V gives CDR1 MNHNS, CDR2 SASEGT. V was clipped by 6 bases and J by 2 bases, with 5 bases between them. This CDR3 contains 11 residues. TCRdb redid the calling of the RACE reads with MiXCR, one entry per CDR3 protein. The sample lists roughly 100,000 distinct CDR3 sequences; roughly a tenth were seen once. The source of the sample is a study of human T cells and chemical hapten exposure.

The material was whole blood, obtained in connection with sensitization to the hapten diphenylcyclopropenone (DPC). This TCR was recovered from a woman aged 40 to 55 with alopecia areata. Some clones in this sample may be carry-over from other donors' samples. This sequence joins TRBV6-1 and TRBJ2-7; D perhaps matches TRBD1 (5 bases). CDR3: CASRGAYEQYF. The CDR3 DNA follows: TGTGCCAGCAGAGGGGCCTACGAGCAGTACTTC.